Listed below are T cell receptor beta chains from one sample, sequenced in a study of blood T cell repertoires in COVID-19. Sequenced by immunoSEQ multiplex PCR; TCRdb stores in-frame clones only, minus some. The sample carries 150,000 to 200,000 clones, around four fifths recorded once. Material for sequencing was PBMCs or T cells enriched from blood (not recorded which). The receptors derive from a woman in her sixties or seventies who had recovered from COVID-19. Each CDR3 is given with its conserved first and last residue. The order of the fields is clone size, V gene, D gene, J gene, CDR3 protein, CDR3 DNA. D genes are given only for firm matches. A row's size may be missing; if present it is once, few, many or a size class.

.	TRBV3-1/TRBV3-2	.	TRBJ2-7	CASSQGPVISYEQYF	TGTGCCAGCAGCCAAGGGCCAGTCATCTCCTACGAGCAGTACTTC
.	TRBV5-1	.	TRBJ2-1	CASSLGQDTLNEQFF	TGCGCCAGCAGCTTGGGGCAGGATACTTTGAATGAGCAGTTCTTC
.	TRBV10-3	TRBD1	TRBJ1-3	CAISGTGSGNTIYF	TGTGCCATCAGTGGGACAGGGTCTGGAAACACCATATATTTT
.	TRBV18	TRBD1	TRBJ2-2	CASSRTGGSTGELFF	TGTGCCAGCTCACGGACAGGGGGCTCCACCGGGGAGCTGTTTTTT
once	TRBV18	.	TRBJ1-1	CASSTQGMNTEAFF	TGTGCCAGCTCAACCCAGGGCATGAACACTGAAGCTTTCTTT
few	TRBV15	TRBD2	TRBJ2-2	CATSRELAGGTGELFF	TGTGCCACCAGCAGAGAACTAGCGGGGGGCACCGGGGAGCTGTTTTTT
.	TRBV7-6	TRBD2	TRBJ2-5	CASSFGRGGTQYF	TGTGCCAGCAGCTTTGGGCGGGGGGGGACCCAGTACTTC
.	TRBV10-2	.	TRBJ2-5	CASGVPDQETQYF	TGCGCCAGCGGTGTCCCAGACCAAGAGACCCAGTACTTC
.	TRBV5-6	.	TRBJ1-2	CASSPVGTSYGYTF	TGTGCCAGCAGCCCCGTTGGGACTAGCTATGGCTACACCTTC
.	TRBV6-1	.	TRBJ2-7	CASSEMDSEGYEQYF	TGTGCCAGCAGTGAGATGGACAGTGAGGGCTACGAGCAGTACTTC
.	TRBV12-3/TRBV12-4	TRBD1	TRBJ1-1	CASSVRQGFEAFF	TGTGCCAGCAGTGTTCGACAGGGGTTCGAAGCTTTCTTT
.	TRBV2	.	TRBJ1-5	CASSELENQPQHF	TGTGCCAGCAGTGAACTGGAGAATCAGCCCCAGCATTTT
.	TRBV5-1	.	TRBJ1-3	CASSWGGSSWDPRNTIYF	TGCGCCAGCAGCTGGGGGGGGTCCAGTTGGGACCCCCGAAACACCATATATTTT
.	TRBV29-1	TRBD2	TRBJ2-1	CSVSSGTSYNEQFF	TGCAGCGTTTCGAGCGGGACTTCCTACAATGAGCAGTTCTTC
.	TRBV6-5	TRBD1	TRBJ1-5	CAITGGQGKNQPQHF	TGTGCCATTACAGGGGGACAGGGGAAGAATCAGCCCCAGCATTTT
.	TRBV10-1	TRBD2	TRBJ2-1	CASSEGTSGYNEQFF	TGCGCCAGCAGTGAAGGGACTAGCGGTTACAATGAGCAGTTCTTC
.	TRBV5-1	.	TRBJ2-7	CASKGGTISAYEQYF	TGCGCCAGCAAGGGGGGGACGATCAGCGCGTACGAGCAGTACTTC
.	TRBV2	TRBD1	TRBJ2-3	CASSGDRGTDTQYF	TGTGCCAGCAGTGGGGACAGGGGCACAGATACGCAGTATTTT
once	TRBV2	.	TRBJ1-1	CASSGEGLGPEAFF	TGTGCCAGCAGTGGGGAGGGTTTAGGGCCTGAAGCTTTCTTT
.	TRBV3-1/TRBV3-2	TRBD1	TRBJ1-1	CASSHRGQVMNTEAFF	TGTGCCAGCAGCCATCGGGGACAGGTCATGAACACTGAAGCTTTCTTT
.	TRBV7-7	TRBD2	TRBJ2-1	CASSSGLAGGSEQFF	TGTGCTAGCAGCTCGGGACTAGCGGGGGGTAGCGAGCAGTTCTTC
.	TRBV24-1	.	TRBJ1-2	CATTKIDSNYGYTF	TGTGCCACCACAAAGATCGACTCTAACTATGGCTACACCTTC
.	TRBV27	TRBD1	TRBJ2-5	CASSQGATGGETQYF	TGTGCCAGCAGCCAGGGGGCGACCGGGGGAGAGACCCAGTACTTC
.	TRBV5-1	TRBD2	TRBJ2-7	CASSTRLAGGYEQYF	TGCGCCAGCAGCACTCGACTAGCGGGTGGCTACGAGCAGTACTTC
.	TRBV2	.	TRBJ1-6	CASSAMADSPLHF	TGTGCCAGCAGTGCAATGGCGGATTCACCCCTCCACTTT
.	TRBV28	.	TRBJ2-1	CASKQVYEQFF	TGTGCCAGCAAACAGGTTTATGAGCAGTTCTTC
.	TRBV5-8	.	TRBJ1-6	CASSLLTGSSPLHF	TGTGCCAGCAGCCTGTTGACAGGATCTTCACCCCTCCACTTT
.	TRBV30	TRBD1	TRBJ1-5	CAWSGGTGRQPQHF	TGTGCCTGGAGTGGAGGGACAGGGAGGCAGCCCCAGCATTTT
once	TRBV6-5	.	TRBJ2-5	CASRDRLQETQYF	TGTGCCAGCAGAGACAGGTTACAAGAGACCCAGTACTTC
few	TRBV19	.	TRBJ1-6	CASRSGGNNSPLHF	TGTGCCAGTAGATCCGGCGGGAATAATTCACCCCTCCACTTT
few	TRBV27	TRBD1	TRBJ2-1	CASTPGQSSYNEQFF	TGTGCCAGCACCCCGGGACAGAGCTCCTACAATGAGCAGTTCTTC
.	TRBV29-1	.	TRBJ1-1	CSVGVQANTEAFF	TGCAGCGTTGGGGTCCAGGCGAACACTGAAGCTTTCTTT
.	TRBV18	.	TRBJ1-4	CASSSDSGEKLFF	TGTGCCAGCTCGAGCGACAGTGGGGAAAAACTGTTTTTT
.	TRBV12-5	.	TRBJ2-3	CASGSFTDTQYF	TGTGCTAGTGGTTCCTTCACAGATACGCAGTATTTT
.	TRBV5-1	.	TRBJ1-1	CASTDGGGWRGTEAFF	TGCGCCAGCACCGATGGGGGGGGATGGCGTGGCACTGAAGCTTTCTTT
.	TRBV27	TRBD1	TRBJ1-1	CASSFRGPGEAFF	TGTGCCAGCAGTTTCAGGGGGCCGGGTGAAGCTTTCTTT
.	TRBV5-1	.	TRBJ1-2	CASSLDGILYTF	TGCGCCAGCAGCTTGGACGGGATTCTCTACACCTTC
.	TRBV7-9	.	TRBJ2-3	CASSLQGSTDTQYF	TGTGCCAGCAGCTTACAGGGTAGCACAGATACGCAGTATTTT
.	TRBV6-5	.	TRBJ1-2	CASSYLLTGYGYTF	TGTGCCAGCAGTTATCTCCTGACGGGATATGGCTACACCTTC
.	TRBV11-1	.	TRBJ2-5	CASSPGGPRETQYF	TGTGCCAGCAGCCCCGGAGGACCGAGAGAGACCCAGTACTTC
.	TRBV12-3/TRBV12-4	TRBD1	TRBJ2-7	CASSFYRGVEQYF	TGTGCCAGCAGTTTCTACAGGGGGGTCGAGCAGTACTTC
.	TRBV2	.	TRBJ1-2	CASSDLDRPPTYTF	TGTGCCAGCAGTGATCTTGACAGGCCACCCACCTACACCTTC
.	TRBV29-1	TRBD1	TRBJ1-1	CSVERGLGNTEAFF	TGCAGCGTTGAAAGGGGGCTAGGGAACACTGAAGCTTTCTTT
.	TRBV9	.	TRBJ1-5	CASSVAEPGNQPQHF	TGTGCCAGCAGCGTAGCTGAACCAGGCAATCAGCCCCAGCATTTT
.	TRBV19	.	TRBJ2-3	CASSIGQTRDTQYF	TGTGCCAGTAGTATAGGACAGACGCGGGATACGCAGTATTTT
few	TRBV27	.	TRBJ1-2	CASSPRQKANYGYTF	TGTGCCAGCAGTCCCCGACAGAAAGCTAACTATGGCTACACCTTC
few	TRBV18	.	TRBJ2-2	CASSPKQDTGELFF	TGTGCCAGCTCACCAAAACAGGACACCGGGGAGCTGTTTTTT
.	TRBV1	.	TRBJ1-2	CTSKRTGDGYTF	TGCACCAGCAAACGGACAGGGGATGGCTACACCTTC
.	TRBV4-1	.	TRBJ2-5	CASSTRSWETQYF	TGCGCCAGCAGTACAAGGAGTTGGGAGACCCAGTACTTC